This TCR beta chain was identified in a study of beta chain features in type 1 diabetes. The authors reverse transcribed all of the isolated RNA, so sequencing captured expressed TCRB transcripts. Only in-frame clones appear in the TCRdb table, and some are missing; sequencing was by immunoSEQ multiplex PCR. Here the sample spans 640,000 or so clones, 13% being singletons. Worth noting for this clone: The antigen remains unidentified.

This CDR3 contains 17 residues. Germline V gene sequence: CDR1 SNHLY, CDR2 FYNNEI. The germline V and J ends were trimmed by 7 bases and 11 bases, with 29 bases remaining between them. Points from the study as a whole: Among type 1 diabetes patients, VDJ junctions had fewer insertions and more deletions. When Type 1 diabetes patients were examined, their TCRB CDR3s proved moderately but significantly shorter in all four CD4+ subsets.

The clonotype originates from a man between 18 and 35 years old with type 1 diabetes. This chain links TRBV2 with TRBJ1-4; D is unclear. Sequencing was performed on naive CD4+ T cells from blood. The CDR3 protein is CASTPDGKLKGSLKLFF. The DNA for the CDR3 is TGTGCCAGCACCCCGGACGGAAAACTGAAGGGCAGTTTGAAACTGTTTTTT.